This T cell receptor beta chain derives from a study of tumor-infiltrating lymphocytes in primary liver carcinoma. The wider study: The study obtained roughly 3.5 to 7.5 million productive TCRbeta reads per sample, similar across tissue types. Points from the study as a whole: Roughly 7.5-25% of top clones, and no more, occurred in all five tumor regions. Tumor region pairs shared more overlap than did tumor-adjacent and tumor-blood pairs.

From about 0.45 ug total RNA, TCR beta cDNA was generated with a primer in the constant region. Investigators got TCR beta libraries out of three nested multiplex PCR rounds, done with slightly modified ARM-PCR. Running 10 cycles apiece, the first two PCR rounds relied on TRBV1-TRBV30 forward primers together with a C-beta reverse primer. TCRdb re-derived calls from the multiplex PCR reads in MiXCR, one entry per CDR3 protein. The data contain approximately 110,000 distinct CDR3 sequences, 50% to 65% of them singletons. A remark on this clonotype: Its antigen is as yet unknown. This likely comes from a read error, as the CDR3 has no conserved phenylalanine or tryptophan at its end. The limits of the CDR3 on the DNA are not certain, so only TCRdb's listed CDR3 is given.

Unsorted bulk tissue, roughly 19-34 mg of it, served as the source for co-extraction of RNA and DNA. HBV chronically infected the treatment-naive patients. The CDR3 spans 16 residues, counting both ends. The germline CDR1 and CDR2 sequences are SGHAT and FQDESV (reference sequence). The chain recombines TRBV11-1 with TRBJ2-1; TRBD2 reflects the table's D call only, with no check against the DNA. The sample taken for sequencing was liver tumor tissue from sampling region 1. The subset denotes: tumor region T1, superior pole. This sequence was found in a woman aged 55-70 years with primary liver carcinoma and hepatitis B virus infection. The CDR3 sequence: CASSLFSGRAYNERFL.